The T cell receptor (beta chain) under discussion was sequenced for a study of shared clonotypes between healthy human individuals (dated by TCRdb to about 2020). In the study overall: The cohort included a few men and a couple of women between 18 and 49 years of age. For each donor, three plates each were used for CD4 naive and CD4 memory, two plates were used for CD8 naive, and one plate was used for CD8 memory. To estimate repertoire size and how much clonotype sharing occurs between individuals, the study deeply sequenced the blood TCR repertoires of a handful of healthy adults. Different laboratories and diverse techniques were used to prepare libraries and sequence TCR repertoires, to increase sequencing depth and limit assay-specific biases. Each donor's leukapheresis produced roughly between about 0.9 and 9.5 billion PBMCs. Results the study describes overall, beyond this receptor: Pairwise subsampling indicated that sequencing depth was expected to affect the degree of clonotype sharing among donors. Compared with non-shared clonotypes, the clonotypes found in all four sorted-subset donors had higher generation probabilities. About 5% of naive CD4, around 4% of naive CD8, around 2.3% of memory CD4, and 0.4% of memory CD8 clonotypes were shared across several donors. Rarefaction of sorted-subset datasets indicated incomplete sequencing despite the large sequencing depth. Sampling was limited to blood, and TCR repertoires in tissue likely differ from TCR repertoires in blood. Naive subsets generally had larger estimated clonotype richness than memory subsets. The genetic and exposure-history diversity represented was limited by the small number of donors.

Measured from the cysteine to the phenylalanine, the CDR3 is 13 residues long. This entry keeps only the CDR3 DNA: 39 bases, framed from base 1. At the junction V is shortened by 0 bases and J by 4 bases, with 5 bases in between. The CDR1 and CDR2 encoded by the germline V gene are SGHRS and YFSETQ. TCR CDR3 regions were amplified from genomic DNA by multiplex PCR using the deep immunoSEQ assay. Extracted genomic DNA from each cell subset was spread evenly across all wells of several immunoSEQ 96-well plates, with each plate serving as a replicate. For sorted subsets, each replicate PCR was loaded with 200 ng genomic DNA, equivalent to some 31,000 T cell genomes. Purified libraries were measured with a Qubit 3.0 fluorometer, size-checked on a Bioanalyzer 2100, and measured again with the KAPA Library Quantification kit. Every immunoSEQ 96-well plate was sequenced on a dedicated single-read 150-cycle Illumina NextSeq 550 flow cell. The paper's data handling went like this. The immunoSEQ output contained only junctional sequences without quality scores, so filtering could not match that applied to full-length reads. To assign V/J genes and CDR3, sequences were annotated using PyIR, a Python wrapper for IgBLAST v1.9, with IMGT germline references. Reads were removed for weak V/J assignments (E-value above 1e-6), missing CDR3, stop codons, out-of-frame junctions, or ambiguous translated residues. A V3J clonotype was defined by an identical inferred V gene, J gene, and CDR3 amino acid sequence. The percentage overlap between two repertoires was calculated by dividing the number of shared unique clonotypes by the size of the smaller repertoire. Richness of each repertoire was evaluated using RTK rarefaction, the Chao1 estimator, and Recon v2.1 estimates of unobserved clonotypes. OLGA was used to compute generation probabilities for all TCRbeta clonotypes that the gDNA method yielded from a handful of donors. Not all clones reach the TCRdb copy of this immuneACCESS table, which keeps in-frame sequences only. Checked studies attribute under half of the gap to unresolved V genes and leave the rest unexplained. V, J and clone size reflect that table, while D and trimming were determined from the DNA. The sample table contains about 980,000 clones; only one count was recorded for more than 75% of them. The ten largest clones add up to about 1.5% of the sample.

Donors were healthy HIV-negative adults with no recently reported acute infections or vaccinations. Every donor was a Caucasian adult living in Nashville, Tennessee, USA. Magnetic negative selection was used to enrich CD4+ T cells, after which naive cells were positively selected on CD45RA and the negative fraction became the memory subset. After blood collection by leukapheresis, PBMCs were isolated using Ficoll-Histopaque density gradient centrifugation and then cryopreserved in the vapor phase of liquid nitrogen. Purity and quantity of every magnetically sorted T cell population were checked by analytical flow cytometry. Genomic DNA was isolated from each sorted fraction and quantified by UV absorbance on a Nanodrop 2000c. In its sample, this clone was seen a few times. Its antigen is currently not known. Base qualities are not at hand, and no much larger clone is one base apart.

The clonotype was recovered from a man aged 18 to 30 in good health. Sequencing was carried out using memory CD4+ T cells sorted from blood. The label giving this sample's cell subset or site can be read as: CD45RA-negative fraction. The sequence is built from TRBV5-1 and TRBJ2-1, with TRBD1 as a weak D call on 5 bases. The bases read TGCGCCAGCAGCTTGGACAGGTACAATGAGCAGTTCTTC. It is translated as CASSLDRYNEQFF.